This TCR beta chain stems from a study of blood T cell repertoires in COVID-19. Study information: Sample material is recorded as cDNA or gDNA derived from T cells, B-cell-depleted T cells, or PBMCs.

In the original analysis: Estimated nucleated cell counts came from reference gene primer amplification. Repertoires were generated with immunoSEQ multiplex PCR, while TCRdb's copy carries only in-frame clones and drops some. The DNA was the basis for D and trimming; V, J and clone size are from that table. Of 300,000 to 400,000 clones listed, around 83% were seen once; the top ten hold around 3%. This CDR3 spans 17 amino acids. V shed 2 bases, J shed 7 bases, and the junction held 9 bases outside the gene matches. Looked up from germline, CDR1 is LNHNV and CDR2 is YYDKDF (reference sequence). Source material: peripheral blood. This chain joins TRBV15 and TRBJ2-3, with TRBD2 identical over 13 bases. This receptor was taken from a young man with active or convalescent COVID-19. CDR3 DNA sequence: TGTGCCACCAGCAGATCCCTGGGGACTAGCGGGACGAATACGCAGTATTTT. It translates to CATSRSLGTSGTNTQYF.